This TCR beta chain is drawn from a study of shared clonotypes between healthy human individuals. Deep-level running was used for the assay. Repertoires were generated with immunoSEQ multiplex PCR, while TCRdb's copy carries only in-frame clones and drops some. Among over 850,000 clones listed, 75% to 85% were seen once. V was pared by 4 bases and J by 6 bases, with 14 bases between. The germline V gene has CDR1 SQVTM and CDR2 ANQGSEA. The CDR3 is made up of 13 amino acids. The study, taken as a whole, reports: Sharing across a few donors was seen in 4% to 5.5% of naive CD4 clonotypes. The study found lower generation probabilities in non-shared clonotypes than in those shared by all four donors. Among the subsets, naive ones generally showed larger estimated richness than memory ones.

As to this clone: Its specificity is not known.

The V gene is TRBV29-1, the J gene TRBJ2-3; the D gene is possibly TRBD2 (5 bases). The source is a man aged 18 to 29 in good health. Some clones in this sample may be carry-over from other donors' samples. Sequenced sample: memory CD4+ T cells from PBMCs. As to subset: CD45RA-negative fraction. This CDR3 is CSVGTAWRDTQYF. The DNA of the CDR3 is TGCAGCGTTGGGACTGCCTGGCGGGATACGCAGTATTTT.